Following are 17 T cell receptor beta chains from one sample sequenced in a study of blood T cell repertoires in COVID-19. The method was immunoSEQ multiplex PCR; TCRdb's version includes in-frame clones alone and lacks a portion of them. This table has around 270,000 clones, around nine tenths appearing once. Sequencing was done on a sample of peripheral blood. The source is a man in his forties who had recovered from COVID-19.

The sample holds one count of this clone. At one boundary the junction diverges from the germline segment, which might be a read error. This chain joins TRBV19 and TRBJ1-6, with 9 bases identical to TRBD1. Germline V lookup: CDR1 LNHDA, CDR2 SQIVND (reference sequence). The CDR3 loop spans 15 amino acids. The CDR3 nucleotides are TGTGCCAGCAGTACAGGGGGCGTCCATAATTCACCCCTCCACTTT. Residues: CASSTGGVHNSPLHF.

The chain has TRBV6-2 or TRBV6-3 and TRBJ2-1, with 8 bases that match TRBD1. This CDR3 contains 14 residues. V lost 6 bases, J lost 8 bases, and 9 bases stayed unmatched. From germline, CDR1 is MNHEY and CDR2 SVGEGT. CDR3 sequence reads: CASSRRQGFDEQFF. In DNA, the CDR3 is TGTGCCAGCAGCAGACGACAGGGGTTTGATGAGCAGTTCTTC.

The chain couples TRBV29-1 to TRBJ1-2; a possible D gene is TRBD1 (5 bases). The CDR3 is made up of 13 amino acids. The V gene lost 4 bases and the J gene lost 2 bases, with 11 bases spanning the gap. Germline lookup yields CDR1 SQVTM and CDR2 ANQGSEA. The CDR3 DNA sequence: TGCAGCGTTGTTGGGGGGGACAACTATGGCTACACCTTC. Its translation: CSVVGGDNYGYTF.

This clone was counted between two and nine times. This chain joins TRBV18 and TRBJ1-2, with 7 bases matching TRBD1. The length of the CDR3 is 13 residues. Germline V gives CDR1 KGHSH, CDR2 LQKENI. The junction had 5 bases not matched to a gene; V was cut back by 4 bases and J by 6 bases. CDR3 nucleotide sequence: TGTGCCAGCTCACGACGGACAGGAGATGGCTACACCTTC. Protein product: CASSRRTGDGYTF.

This chain joins TRBV7-8 and TRBJ1-3; a weak D match, TRBD1 (6 bases). Trimming cost V 5 bases and J 0 bases, with 11 bases left between them. The CDR3 spans 15 residues. The germline CDR1 and CDR2 sequences are SGHVS and FQNEAQ. CDR3: CASSRTANSGNTIYF. The CDR3 region has the DNA TGTGCCAGCAGCCGGACAGCTAACTCTGGAAACACCATATATTTT.

This chain links TRBV30 with TRBJ2-1; TRBD2 matches at 9 bases. V lost 0 bases to trimming and J lost 4 bases; unmatched junction nucleotides: 4. The CDR3 contains 15 residues. CDR1 and CDR2 from the germline V gene are GTSNPN and SVGIG (reference sequence). The CDR3 nucleotides read TGTGCCTGGAGTGTAAGTCTAGCGGGATACAATGAGCAGTTCTTC. Its translation: CAWSVSLAGYNEQFF.

The V and J genes are TRBV5-1 and TRBJ2-1; the match to TRBD1 covers 7 bases. The germline V gene has CDR1 SGHRS and CDR2 YFSETQ. V lost 4 bases to trimming and J lost 9 bases; unmatched junction nucleotides: 4. The CDR3 runs to 12 residues. CDR3 protein: CASSQGQVEQFF. Written as DNA, the CDR3 is TGCGCCAGCAGCCAAGGACAGGTTGAGCAGTTCTTC.

A few counts support this clone. This rearrangement joins TRBV6-5 to TRBJ1-1, with 7 bases lining up with TRBD1. With 0 bases clipped from V and 5 bases from J, the junction kept 6 bases outside the gene matches. CDR1 and CDR2 (germline): MNHEY, SVGAGI. This CDR3 contains 15 residues. CDR3 loop: CASSYSIRGRTEAFF. The DNA for the CDR3 is TGTGCCAGCAGTTACTCGATTAGGGGGCGGACTGAAGCTTTCTTT.

This sequence joins TRBV6-5 and TRBJ2-7, with TRBD1 matching 9 bases. The ends lost 6 bases at V and 4 bases at J; junction bases unmatched: 10. The CDR3 has 15 amino acids. CDR1 is MNHEY and CDR2 is SVGAGI in the germline V gene. This chain's CDR3 is CASSKPGQGSYEQYF. DNA for the CDR3: TGTGCCAGCAGCAAACCGGGACAGGGATCATACGAGCAGTACTTC.

The V gene is TRBV9, the J gene TRBJ2-2; 8 nucleotides align to TRBD2. V dropped 7 bases and J dropped 9; count of bases not matched to a gene: 5. This CDR3 region has 12 residues. Germline-derived CDR1 and CDR2 are SGDLS and YYNGEE. The CDR3 DNA reads TGTGCCAGCTCCCGGGGGGGCAGGGAGCTGTTTTTT. Protein product: CASSRGGRELFF.

This sequence joins TRBV28 and TRBJ2-3; the match to TRBD2 covers 14 bases. V shed 6 bases and J 0 bases; nucleotides not matched to a gene: 11. CDR3 size: 19 residues. Germline V gene sequence: CDR1 MDHEN, CDR2 SYDVKM. The CDR3: CASSPTGLAGGQSTDTQYF. CDR3 nucleotides: TGTGCCAGCAGCCCCACCGGACTAGCGGGGGGCCAAAGCACAGATACGCAGTATTTT.

This chain uses TRBV12-3 or TRBV12-4 with TRBJ2-3; no clear D gene. The V end was cut by 3 bases, the J end by 5 bases, with 6 bases between. The CDR3 is made up of 12 amino acids. CDR3 coding DNA: TGTGCCAGCAGTTTTTCCAGAGATACGCAGTATTTT. Amino acids: CASSFSRDTQYF.

This sequence joins TRBV7-8 and TRBJ1-1, with D possibly matching TRBD1 (5 bases). V lost 3 bases to trimming and J lost 2 bases, with 13 bases between them. Looked up from germline, CDR1 is SGHVS and CDR2 is FQNEAQ. There are 15 residues in the CDR3. CDR3 DNA: TGTGCCAGCAGCTTGGGGATACAGGATAACACTGAAGCTTTCTTT. Encoded protein: CASSLGIQDNTEAFF.

The rearrangement links TRBV9 to TRBJ2-5; 16 nucleotides match TRBD2. In germline, CDR1 is SGDLS, CDR2 YYNGEE. V trimming: 4 bases; J trimming: 5 bases; junction bases outside the gene matches: 8. The CDR3 length is 17 residues. DNA for the CDR3: TGTGCCAGCAGCCCCGGGACTAGCGGGGGGGCGAGGGAGACCCAGTACTTC. It codes for CASSPGTSGGARETQYF.

The chain employs TRBV11-1 and TRBJ1-2; possible D gene TRBD1, 6 bases. Germline CDR1 reads SGHAT; CDR2 reads FQDESV (reference sequence). V was trimmed by 4 bases and J by 2 bases, leaving 14 bases between them. The length of the CDR3 is 15 residues. The chain's CDR3 is CASSYMRGGNYGYTF. The CDR3 DNA reads as TGTGCCAGCAGCTATATGAGGGGGGGAAACTATGGCTACACCTTC.

This chain links TRBV5-4 with TRBJ2-5; unclear D gene. The CDR3 sequence is 14 residues long. V lost 1 base and J 1 base, leaving 8 bases between the germline ends. Germline CDR1 is SGHNT and CDR2 is YYREEE (reference sequence). CDR3 coding DNA: TGTGCCAGCAGCTTGTTAACTGGCCAAGAGACCCAGTACTTC. Its protein is CASSLLTGQETQYF.

V is TRBV2 and J is TRBJ2-7; D not resolved. This CDR3 contains 13 residues. V dropped 1 base and J dropped 4 bases, with 8 bases sitting between them. Per the germline V gene, CDR1 is SNHLY and CDR2 is FYNNEI. This CDR3 reads CASSEGLLYEQYF. The CDR3 coding sequence is TGTGCCAGCAGTGAAGGACTGTTATACGAGCAGTACTTC. Full variable domain (outside the CDR3, taken from reference TRBV2 and TRBJ2-7): EPEVTQTPSHQVTQMGQEVILRCVPISNHLYFYWYRQILGQKVEFLVSFYNNEISEKSEIFDDQFSVERPDGSNFTLKIRSTKLEDSAMYFCASSEGLLYEQYFGPGTRLTVT.